One and the same sample provided the 13 T cell receptor beta chains below, sequenced in a study of a mutant IDH1 vaccine in newly diagnosed glioma. Time point described: week 47, end of study. One vaccine dose held 300 ug of mutant IDH1 20-mer peptide and came with topical imiquimod. The antigens for these receptors are not known. The protocol was immunoSEQ multiplex PCR, while the TCRdb copy is restricted to in-frame clones and leaves out a portion. The sample consists of roughly 35,000 clones, around 75% of them appearing once. The material was PBMCs, obtained from a glioma patient whose treatment included an IDH1 peptide vaccine. Receptors originate from a man aged 40-49 years with glioma.

This clone was seen just once. The V call is TRBV7-9, the J call TRBJ2-7; TRBD2 matches at 7 bases. Looked up from germline, CDR1 is SEHNR and CDR2 is FQNEAQ (reference sequence). Trimming cost V 6 bases and J 6 bases; bases outside gene matches: 11. CDR3 size: 14 residues. Here the CDR3 DNA reads TGTGCCAGCAGACGGGGGGAGGGCCCTCGCGAGCAGTACTTC. It translates to CASRRGEGPREQYF.

The chain combines TRBV19 with TRBJ1-4, with 8 bases aligning to TRBD1. The CDR3 sequence is 15 residues long. Trimming at V came to 7 bases and at J to 0 bases, leaving 4 bases not matched to a gene. CDR1 is LNHDA, CDR2 SQIVND, per germline (reference sequence). The CDR3 DNA sequence: TGTGCCAGTACGACAGGGGAGGCAACTAATGAAAAACTGTTTTTT. Translation gives CASTTGEATNEKLFF.

V and J are TRBV5-1 and TRBJ2-5; 11 nucleotides agree with TRBD1. Germline CDR1 SGHRS, CDR2 YFSETQ. The CDR3 has 15 residues. J gave up 5 bases and V 4 bases, and 7 bases lay outside the gene matches. DNA for the CDR3: TGCGCCAGCAGCGCAGGACAGGGGGCGCGGGAGACCCAGTACTTC. Translation: CASSAGQGARETQYF.

This chain connects TRBV19 to TRBJ2-3; D gene unclear. This CDR3 region has 12 residues. CDR1 is LNHDA and CDR2 is SQIVND in the germline V gene (reference sequence). The V gene lost 3 bases and the J gene lost 5 bases, with 6 bases spanning the gap. The CDR3 loop is CASSIGGDTQYF. DNA of the CDR3: TGTGCCAGTAGTATTGGCGGAGATACGCAGTATTTT. The entire variable domain, with the rest obtained from reference TRBV19 and TRBJ2-3, is as follows: DGGITQSPKYLFRKEGQNVTLSCEQNLNHDAMYWYRQDPGQGLRLIYYSQIVNDFQKGDIAEGYSVSREKKESFPLTVTSAQKNPTAFYLCASSIGGDTQYFGPGTRLTVL.

The rearrangement uses TRBV15 and TRBJ2-3, with 7 nucleotides matching TRBD2. Germline CDR1 and CDR2: LNHNV and YYDKDF (reference sequence). The CDR3 runs to 16 residues. Unmatched junction bases numbered 7, after V lost 0 bases and J lost 4 bases. CDR3 amino acids: CATSRDTAGAPDTQYF. DNA of the CDR3: TGTGCCACCAGCAGAGATACCGCGGGAGCCCCAGATACGCAGTATTTT.

CDR3 bases: TGTGCCAGCAGCGGGGTGGAAGGCTACACCTTC. Encoded protein: CASSGVEGYTF. The chain employs TRBV5-4 and TRBJ1-2; D is unresolved. The CDR3 has 11 amino acids. Trimming removed 4 bases at V and 8 bases at J, with 9 bases between. Germline values: CDR1 SGHNT, CDR2 YYREEE (reference sequence).

The J gene is TRBJ2-1, the V gene TRBV27; no definite D call. V was pared by 5 bases and J by 0 bases, with 20 bases between. Germline V gives CDR1 MNHEY, CDR2 SMNVEV (reference sequence). The CDR3 is 18 residues long. CDR3 sequence reads: CASSPPPFGSSSYNEQFF. The CDR3 DNA is TGTGCCAGCAGTCCCCCTCCCTTTGGGTCGAGCTCCTACAATGAGCAGTTCTTC.

The chain employs TRBV27 and TRBJ2-7, with 11 nucleotides matching TRBD2. Germline V lookup: CDR1 MNHEY, CDR2 SMNVEV (reference sequence). CDR3 size: 14 residues. V lost 3 bases, J lost 3 bases, and 1 base stayed unmatched. CDR3 DNA sequence: TGTGCCAGCAGTTTGACTAGCGGGAACTACGAGCAGTACTTC. Translated: CASSLTSGNYEQYF.

The CDR3 region has the DNA TGTGCCAGCAGCGCGAAAACAGGGGCGAACACCGGGGAGCTGTTTTTT. This translates into CASSAKTGANTGELFF. J is TRBJ2-2 and V is TRBV7-2; TRBD1 matches at 7 bases. J lost 0 bases, V lost 5 bases, and 6 bases had no gene match. CDR3 length: 16 residues. CDR1 and CDR2 from the germline V gene are SGHTA and FQGNSA.

The V and J genes are TRBV19 and TRBJ1-1, with D perhaps TRBD1 (6 bases). V lost 4 bases and J 4 bases, leaving 16 bases between the germline ends. Germline V gene data show CDR1 as LNHDA and CDR2 as SQIVND (reference sequence). The CDR3 extends over 15 amino acids. This chain's CDR3 is CASSSGRGGITEAFF. The CDR3 DNA follows: TGTGCCAGTAGTAGCGGCAGGGGTGGAATCACTGAAGCTTTCTTT. Full variable domain (rest looked up from reference TRBV19 and TRBJ1-1): DGGITQSPKYLFRKEGQNVTLSCEQNLNHDAMYWYRQDPGQGLRLIYYSQIVNDFQKGDIAEGYSVSREKKESFPLTVTSAQKNPTAFYLCASSSGRGGITEAFFGQGTRLTVV.

The J gene is TRBJ1-3, the V gene TRBV18; tentative D call: TRBD1 (5 bases). Trimming stripped 2 bases from V and 2 bases from J, with 13 bases between. Germline values: CDR1 KGHSH, CDR2 LQKENI. The CDR3 has 16 residues. The CDR3 nucleotides are TGTGCCAGCTCACCAGGTTTGAGGGGCGCTGGAAACACCATATATTTT. It yields the protein CASSPGLRGAGNTIYF.

The chain has TRBV6-5 and TRBJ1-4, with D possibly being TRBD1 (5 bases). This CDR3 is 13 amino acids long. The V gene lost 2 bases and the J gene lost 8 bases, with 9 bases spanning the gap. CDR1 and CDR2 (germline): MNHEY, SVGAGI. CDR3 DNA sequence: TGTGCCAGCAGTTACAAGGAGGGGGAAAAACTGTTTTTT. This encodes CASSYKEGEKLFF.

This clone was seen only once. This chain joins TRBV9 and TRBJ1-2, with a weak D call TRBD1 (5 bases). This CDR3 is built from 14 residues. Per germline, CDR1 SGDLS and CDR2 YYNGEE. V gave up 4 bases and J gave up 6 bases, with 16 bases separating them. The CDR3 sequence: CASSPGLERDGYTF. The CDR3 DNA is TGTGCCAGCAGCCCGGGGCTCGAGAGGGATGGCTACACCTTC.